The 13 T cell receptor beta chains listed next were all sequenced from one sample in a study of control samples from healthy donors and cancer patients (dated by TCRdb to 2020 to 2022). Library construction relied on the immunoSEQ multiplex PCR assay. Imported from immuneACCESS, the table was reduced by TCRdb to in-frame sequences with V and J called. These copies leave out some clones; in studies compared against another copy, an unresolved V gene accounts for under half, and the cause of the remainder is not known. Here the sample has roughly 130,000 clones; 92% occur a single time. The top ten hold approximately 11% of the sample. The sequenced material came from blood. All receptors derive from a young man in good health.

The rearrangement joins TRBV4-1 to TRBJ2-2; 9 bases align to TRBD1. Germline CDR1 is MGHRA and CDR2 is YSYEKL. The CDR3 covers 14 residues. Germline trimming cut 4 bases from V and 6 bases from J; bases unmatched to any gene: 3. CDR3 bases: TGCGCCAGCAGCCTACGGGACAGGGCCGGGGAGCTGTTTTTT. Translation gives CASSLRDRAGELFF.

This chain connects TRBV27 to TRBJ2-2; D is unresolved. CDR1 and CDR2 (germline): MNHEY, SMNVEV (reference sequence). This CDR3 contains 14 residues. V lost 6 bases, J lost 4 bases, and 12 bases lay in between. CDR3 in amino acids: CASRLLASTGELFF. The CDR3 nucleotides read TGTGCCAGCAGGTTACTGGCCAGCACCGGGGAGCTGTTTTTT.

V usage is TRBV2 and J usage is TRBJ2-7; TRBD2 agrees at 7 bases. V gave up 6 bases and J gave up 6 bases; unmatched junction bases: 5. Germline-derived CDR1 and CDR2 are SNHLY and FYNNEI. The CDR3 is 12 amino acids. The CDR3 DNA is TGTGCCAGCAGGGTAGCGGGCCGCGAGCAGTACTTC. Translated, it gives CASRVAGREQYF.

The chain recombines TRBV7-2 with TRBJ2-7, with D unclear. Germline CDR1 is SGHTA and CDR2 is FQGNSA. The CDR3 extends over 15 amino acids. With 3 bases removed from V and 1 base from J, the gap between germline ends came to 13 bases. The CDR3 nucleotides are TGTGCCAGCAGCTTCAGCTCAGGAAAGTCCTACGAGCAGTACTTC. It yields the protein CASSFSSGKSYEQYF.

The V and J genes are TRBV6-5 and TRBJ1-2; 9 nucleotides agree with TRBD1. This CDR3 comprises 15 residues. Germline lookup yields CDR1 MNHEY and CDR2 SVGAGI. J lost 5 bases, V lost 7 bases, and 11 bases had no gene match. The CDR3 reads CASNPGQGREYGYTF. The CDR3 DNA is TGTGCCAGCAATCCGGGACAGGGAAGAGAATATGGCTACACCTTC.

V usage is TRBV28 and J usage is TRBJ2-4, with 8 bases that match TRBD2. The CDR3 is 14 amino acids. Germline-derived CDR1 and CDR2 are MDHEN and SYDVKM. J lost 7 bases, V lost 3 bases, and 5 bases had no gene match. CDR3 loop: CASSFNGRANIQYF. Here the CDR3 DNA reads TGTGCCAGCAGTTTTAACGGGAGGGCGAACATTCAGTACTTC.

This clone was picked up a small number of times. The rearrangement uses TRBV6-5 and TRBJ1-5; TRBD1 aligns across 8 bases. The CDR3 is made up of 15 amino acids. V lost 7 bases, J lost 5 bases, and 10 bases stayed unmatched. Looked up from germline, CDR1 is MNHEY and CDR2 is SVGAGI. The CDR3 sequence is CASKAPGGQDQPQHF. The CDR3 bases are TGTGCCAGCAAAGCTCCAGGGGGCCAGGATCAGCCCCAGCATTTT.

This clone was counted a single time. CDR3 amino acids: CASRQGSGNTIYF. In DNA, the CDR3 is TGTGCCAGCCGACAGGGATCAGGAAACACCATATATTTT. This rearrangement joins TRBV3-1 (or the pseudogene TRBV3-2) to TRBJ1-3, with 7 positions matching TRBD1. Germline loops: CDR1 LGHDT, CDR2 YNNKEL (reference sequence). The V and J ends lost 8 bases and 4 bases, in that order; junction bases with no gene match: 5. The CDR3 consists of 13 residues.

The V call is TRBV30, the J call TRBJ2-7; 10 bases align to TRBD2. In germline, CDR1 is GTSNPN, CDR2 SVGIG (reference sequence). V lost 6 bases, J lost 7 bases, and 15 bases stayed unmatched. The CDR3 has 15 residues. The CDR3 nucleotides are TGTGCCTGCCTAGACGCTAGCGGGAGAGTACGGGAGCAGTACTTC. This sequence encodes CACLDASGRVREQYF.

The chain recombines TRBV18 with TRBJ1-1; 10 nucleotides match TRBD1. Germline lookup yields CDR1 KGHSH and CDR2 LQKENI. V lost 3 bases to trimming and J lost 4 bases; unmatched junction nucleotides: 5. The CDR3 contains 15 residues. The CDR3 protein is CASSPRGQGITEAFF. CDR3 bases: TGTGCCAGCTCACCTAGGGGACAGGGGATCACTGAAGCTTTCTTT.

The rearrangement uses TRBV30 and TRBJ1-1; 10 nucleotides line up with TRBD1. The germline V gene has CDR1 GTSNPN and CDR2 SVGIG (reference sequence). This CDR3 spans 17 amino acids. Trimming cost V 0 bases and J 3 bases; bases outside gene matches: 10. The CDR3 sequence: CAWSVWRMGTGDTEAFF. The CDR3 DNA reads as TGTGCCTGGAGTGTCTGGAGGATGGGGACAGGGGACACTGAAGCTTTCTTT.

In nucleotides, the CDR3 is TGTGCCAGCAGAAACAGCTTCTCGACAGATACGCAGTATTTT. As protein: CASRNSFSTDTQYF. The chain uses TRBV28 and TRBJ2-3, with D uncertain. The CDR3 totals 14 residues. The germline CDR1 and CDR2 sequences are MDHEN and SYDVKM. V was cut by 6 bases and J by 3 bases, with 13 bases left in between.

This sequence joins TRBV7-9 and TRBJ1-2; D is unclear. Trimming shortened V by 5 bases and J by 1 base, and 14 bases separated the two germline ends. This CDR3 spans 15 amino acids. Germline loops: CDR1 SEHNR, CDR2 FQNEAQ (reference sequence). The CDR3 DNA reads as TGTGCCAGCAGCCGCTCTCTGACAAATAACTATGGCTACACCTTC. It translates to CASSRSLTNNYGYTF.